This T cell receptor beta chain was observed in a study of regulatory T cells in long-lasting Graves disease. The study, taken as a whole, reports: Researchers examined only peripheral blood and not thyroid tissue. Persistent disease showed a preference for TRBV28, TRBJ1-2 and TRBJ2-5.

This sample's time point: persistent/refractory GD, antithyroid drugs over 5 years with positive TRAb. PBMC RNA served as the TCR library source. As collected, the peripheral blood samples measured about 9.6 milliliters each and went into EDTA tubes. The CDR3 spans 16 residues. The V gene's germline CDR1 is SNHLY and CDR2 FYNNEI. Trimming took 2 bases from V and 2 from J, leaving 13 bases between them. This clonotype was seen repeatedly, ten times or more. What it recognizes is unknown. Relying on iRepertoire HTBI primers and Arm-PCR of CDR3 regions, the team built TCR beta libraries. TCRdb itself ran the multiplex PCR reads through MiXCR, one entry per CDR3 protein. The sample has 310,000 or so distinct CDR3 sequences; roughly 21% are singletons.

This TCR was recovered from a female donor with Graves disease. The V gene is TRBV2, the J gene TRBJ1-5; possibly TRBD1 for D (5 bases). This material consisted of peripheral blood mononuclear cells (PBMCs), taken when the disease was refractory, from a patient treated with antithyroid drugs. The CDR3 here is CASSERSGSGNQPQHF. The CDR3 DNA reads TGTGCCAGCAGTGAACGTTCAGGGTCTGGCAATCAGCCCCAGCATTTT.